The T cell receptor beta chain described here comes from a study of vaccination and CD4 T cells after COVID-19. Comments on this clonotype: The antigen remains unidentified.

CDR3 size: 14 residues. CDR1 is LNHDA, CDR2 SQIVND, per germline (reference sequence). Trimming took off 1 base at V and 4 bases at J, with 9 bases between the two ends. The Oncomine TCR Beta short-read assay generated sequence data from the DNA of cultured CD4+ T cells. TCRdb redid the calling of the PCR reads with MiXCR, one entry per CDR3 protein. The sample shows just under 20,000 distinct CDR3 sequences, roughly 64% of them seen only once. Treatment defined: approximately 9-day PBMC culture with coronavirus spike peptide pools or control peptides (ViraFEST assay). The source material was CD4+ T cells from blood, cultured in vitro. V and J are TRBV19 and TRBJ2-3, with unresolved D. The sequence came from a human donor who had recovered from COVID-19. CDR3 in amino acids: CASSIGKGSDTQYF. CDR3 DNA: TGTGCCAGTAGTATAGGGAAAGGGTCAGATACGCAGTATTTT.